The clone carrying this T cell receptor (beta chain) was found a few times. What it recognizes is unknown. These data belong to a study of beta chain features in type 1 diabetes. Study-wide points: Among patients, naive, central memory and Treg TCRB repertoires appeared more similar than among healthy donors. Moderately but significantly shorter TCRB CDR3s were found in Type 1 diabetes patients in all four CD4+ subsets.

CDR1 is LNHDA and CDR2 is SQIVND in the germline V gene (reference sequence). V shed 6 bases and J 16 bases; nucleotides not matched to a gene: 14. This CDR3 has 13 amino acids. Every bit of the isolated RNA underwent reverse transcription, so sequencing read expressed TCRB transcripts. Data came from immunoSEQ multiplex PCR; TCRdb stores just in-frame clones and leaves some out. The data hold more than 550,000 clones, with around 15% observed a single time. Naive, central memory, regulatory and stem cell-like memory cells within the CD4+ compartment were sorted using CD45RO/CCR7/CD25/CD127/CD95/CD27.

V usage is TRBV19 and J usage is TRBJ1-4; 7 bases line up with TRBD1. The TCR comes from a man between 18 and 35 years old with type 1 diabetes. The sequenced sample consisted of naive CD4+ T cells from blood. DNA of the CDR3: TGTGCCAGTAGCGGGACAGAAGAACGACTGGGGTTTTTT. Translation gives CASSGTEERLGFF.